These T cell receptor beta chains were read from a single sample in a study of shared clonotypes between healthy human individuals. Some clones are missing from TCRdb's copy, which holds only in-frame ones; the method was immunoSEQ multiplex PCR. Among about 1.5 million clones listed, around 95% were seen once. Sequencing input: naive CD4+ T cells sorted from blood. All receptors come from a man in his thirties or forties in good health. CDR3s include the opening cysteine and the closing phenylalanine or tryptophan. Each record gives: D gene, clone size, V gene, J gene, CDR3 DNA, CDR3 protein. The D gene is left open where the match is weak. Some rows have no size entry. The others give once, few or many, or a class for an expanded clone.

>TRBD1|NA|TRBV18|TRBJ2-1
TGTGCCAGCTCACCAGGGACAGGGGGCATCTACAATGAGCAGTTCTTC
CASSPGTGGIYNEQFF
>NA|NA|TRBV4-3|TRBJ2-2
TGCGCCAGCAGCCAAGAGTCTTCCGGGGAGCTGTTTTTT
CASSQESSGELFF
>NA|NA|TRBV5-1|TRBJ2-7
TGCGCCAGCAGCTTTGACGGGGCGAACTACGAGCAGTACTTC
CASSFDGANYEQYF
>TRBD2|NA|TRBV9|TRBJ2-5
TGTGCCAGCAGCGTAGGGGGCCCCCTGCGCGGGGGGGTGGAGACCCAGTACTTC
CASSVGGPLRGGVETQYF
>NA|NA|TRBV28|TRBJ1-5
TGTGCCAGCAGTTCCCGACAGGTTGGGAATCAGCCCCAGCATTTT
CASSSRQVGNQPQHF
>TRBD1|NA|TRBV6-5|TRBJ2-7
TGTGCCAGCAGGCGATCGACAGGGGGTAAGGACGAGCAGTACTTC
CASRRSTGGKDEQYF
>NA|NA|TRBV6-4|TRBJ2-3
TGTGCCAGCAGTGACTCACCAGCTAGCACAGATACGCAGTATTTT
CASSDSPASTDTQYF
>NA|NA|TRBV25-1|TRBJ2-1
TGTGCCAGCAGTGAATCGAGGGTGTCCGGCAATGAGCAGTTCTTC
CASSESRVSGNEQFF
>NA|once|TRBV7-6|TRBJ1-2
TGTGCCAGCAGCCCAGGGACATCCTATGGCTACACCTTC
CASSPGTSYGYTF
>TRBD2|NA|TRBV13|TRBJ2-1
TGTGCCAGCAGCTTAGGACCAAGGACTAGCGGGAGAAGGGGAACCTACAATGAGCAGTTCTTC
CASSLGPRTSGRRGTYNEQFF
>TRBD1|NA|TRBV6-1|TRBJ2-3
TGTGCCAGCAGTCGGACAGGAAGCACAGATACGCAGTATTTT
CASSRTGSTDTQYF
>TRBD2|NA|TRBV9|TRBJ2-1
TGTGCCAGCAGCGTAAGGACTAGCGGTAACAATGAGCAGTTCTTC
CASSVRTSGNNEQFF
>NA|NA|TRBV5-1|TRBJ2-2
TGCGCCAGCAGCTTGGTTCAGAACACCGGGGAGCTGTTTTTT
CASSLVQNTGELFF
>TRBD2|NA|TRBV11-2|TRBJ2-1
TGTGCCAGCAGCTTAATACTAGCGGGAGGGTACAATGAGCAGTTCTTC
CASSLILAGGYNEQFF
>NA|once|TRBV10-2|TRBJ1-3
TGCGCCAGCAGTGGGCAGGCGAACACCATATATTTT
CASSGQANTIYF
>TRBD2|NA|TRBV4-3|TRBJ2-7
TGCGCCAGCAGCCAAGGTTTAGTCCAGCGGGGTAGCGAGCAGTACTTC
CASSQGLVQRGSEQYF
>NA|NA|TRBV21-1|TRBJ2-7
TGTGCCAGCCGCAATAGGGACGAGCAGTACTTC
CASRNRDEQYF
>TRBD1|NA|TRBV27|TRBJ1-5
TGTGCCAGCGACCGGGACAGGGTCTTTTCGGGCAATCAGCCCCAGCATTTT
CASDRDRVFSGNQPQHF
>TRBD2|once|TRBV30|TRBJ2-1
TGTGCCTGGGATAAGCTAGCGGGAGTAGCCTACAATGAGCAGTTCTTC
CAWDKLAGVAYNEQFF
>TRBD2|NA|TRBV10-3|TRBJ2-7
TGTGCCATCAGTGGACTAGCGGGAGGGTCCTCCTACGAGCAGTACTTC
CAISGLAGGSSYEQYF
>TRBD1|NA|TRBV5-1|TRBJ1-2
TGCGCCAGCAATATTGGCAGGGGGAGTTATGGCTACACCTTC
CASNIGRGSYGYTF
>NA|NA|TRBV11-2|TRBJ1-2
TGTGCCAGCAGCTCCGACTATGGCTACACCTTC
CASSSDYGYTF
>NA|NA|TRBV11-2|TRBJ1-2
TGTGCCAGCAGCCATATCCGGGGGGAATACACCTTC
CASSHIRGEYTF
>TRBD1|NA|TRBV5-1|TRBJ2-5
TGCGCCAGCAGCTTGCAGGGGGTCGGAGAGACCCAGTACTTC
CASSLQGVGETQYF
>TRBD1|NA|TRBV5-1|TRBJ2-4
TGCGCCAGCAGCTTGGGAGGGGGCGGAACGGACATTCAGTACTTC
CASSLGGGGTDIQYF
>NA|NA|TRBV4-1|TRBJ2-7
TGCGCCAGCAGCCAAGGTACCCCAATGGGAGGATACGAGCAGTACTTC
CASSQGTPMGGYEQYF
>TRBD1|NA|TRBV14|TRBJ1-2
TGTGCCAGCAGCCCTAGGGGGACAGGCCGACCACCTAACTATGGCTACACCTTC
CASSPRGTGRPPNYGYTF
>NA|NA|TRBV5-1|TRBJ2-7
TGCGCCAGCAGCTCCTCGGGGGACTCCTACGAGCAGTACTTC
CASSSSGDSYEQYF
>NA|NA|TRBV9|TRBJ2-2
TGTGCCAGCAGCGTTACTAGAAACACCGGGGAGCTGTTTTTT
CASSVTRNTGELFF